This T cell receptor (beta chain) was found in a study of response to subunit inactivated influenza vaccine. Findings and limits, study-wide: That few new T cells are recruited by each seasonal influenza vaccination was the authors' suggestion.

V shed 7 bases, J shed 7 bases, and the junction held 6 bases outside the gene matches. CDR3 length equals 14 residues. Germline values: CDR1 MNHNS, CDR2 SASEGT. As regards this clonotype: The antigen is not known.

TCRdb passed the RT-PCR reads through MiXCR, listing each CDR3 protein once. The sample carries just over 300,000 distinct CDR3 sequences, roughly 22% recorded once. This sequence joins TRBV6-1 and TRBJ2-2; 10 positions match TRBD1. Sample: PBMCs from blood, taken 21 months after vaccination. The clonotype originates from a man between 50 and 70 years old who received an inactivated influenza vaccine. The DNA of the CDR3 is TGTGCCAGCACCAAGACAGGGGGCTACGGGGAGCTGTTTTTT. Translating it yields CASTKTGGYGELFF.